One sample yielded the 10 T cell receptor beta chains listed below, sequenced in a study of OX40 agonist ivuxolimab in advanced cancers. The protocol was immunoSEQ multiplex PCR, while the TCRdb copy is restricted to in-frame clones and leaves out a portion. The sample contains tens of thousands of clones, around 87% of which appear only once. Source: CD4+ or CD8+ T cells sorted from blood, taken in a trial of the OX40 agonist ivuxolimab. These receptors all stem from an adult with an advanced solid tumor such as melanoma, head and neck, liver or kidney cancer.

J is TRBJ2-3 and V is TRBV6-1; D remains unclear. The V and J ends lost 6 bases and 7 bases respectively, with 11 bases between them. The CDR3 has 12 amino acids. Germline assignment: CDR1 MNHNS and CDR2 SASEGT. The DNA for the CDR3 is TGTGCCAGCAGCCCTGGACCATATACGCAGTATTTT. Translating gives CASSPGPYTQYF.

Concerning this clone itself: The same CDR3 is also encoded by other DNA sequences in this sample. J is TRBJ1-3 and V is TRBV14; D is undetermined. The V and J ends lost 1 base and 2 bases respectively, with 9 bases between them. CDR1 and CDR2 from the germline V gene are SGHDN and FVKESK. This CDR3 region has 15 residues. DNA of the CDR3: TGTGCCAGCAGCCAAGGATCCGGGGCTGGAAACACCATATATTTT. Translated, it gives CASSQGSGAGNTIYF.

The gene calls are TRBV7-2 and TRBJ2-7, with 7 positions matching TRBD2. Trimming took 2 bases from V and 3 from J; bases not matched to a gene: 13. The length of the CDR3 is 17 residues. In germline, CDR1 is SGHTA, CDR2 FQGNSA. CDR3 DNA: TGTGCCAGCAGCTTAAGGGAGGGCTTCCTCATAAACTACGAGCAGTACTTC. Residues: CASSLREGFLINYEQYF.

This chain connects TRBV18 to TRBJ1-1; D gene ambiguous. The germline V and J ends were trimmed by 3 bases and 5 bases, with 16 bases remaining between them. This CDR3 region has 15 residues. The germline V gene encodes CDR1 KGHSH and CDR2 LQKENI. The CDR3 is CASSPGQGGRTEAFF. CDR3 bases: TGTGCCAGCTCACCCGGTCAAGGAGGGCGGACTGAAGCTTTCTTT.

The V and J genes are TRBV7-8 and TRBJ2-3; 11 bases map to TRBD2. V dropped 4 bases and J dropped 2; count of bases not matched to a gene: 5. The CDR3 runs 16 residues. CDR1 SGHVS and CDR2 FQNEAQ come from the germline V gene. CDR3 residues: CASSSRTSGYTDTQYF. The CDR3 nucleotides are TGTGCCAGCAGCTCCCGGACTAGCGGGTACACAGATACGCAGTATTTT.

The J gene is TRBJ2-7, the V gene TRBV6-8; 9 bases are shared with TRBD1. Trimming took 8 bases from V and 4 from J; bases not matched to a gene: 9. CDR3 length: 14 residues. Germline CDR1 is MNHGY and CDR2 is SAAAGT. CDR3 bases: TGTGCCAGCTTGGGACAGGGTTTCCCTTACGAGCAGTACTTC. Translating gives CASLGQGFPYEQYF.

This rearrangement joins TRBV5-1 to TRBJ2-1; 7 nucleotides match TRBD1. This CDR3 is 14 amino acids long. The junction had 8 bases not matched to a gene; V was cut back by 7 bases and J by 4 bases. CDR1 and CDR2 (germline): SGHRS, YFSETQ. CDR3 in DNA: TGCGCCAGCCGGAACGGACAGGTTTACAATGAGCAGTTCTTC. Translating gives CASRNGQVYNEQFF.

J is TRBJ1-2 and V is TRBV10-3; 7 bases agree with TRBD1. The CDR3 totals 14 residues. The V gene end was trimmed by 0 bases and the J gene end by 8 bases; junction bases not matched to a gene: 6. Germline-derived CDR1 and CDR2 are ENHRY and SYGVKD. Here the CDR3 reads CAISESRGGIGYTF. CDR3 bases: TGTGCCATCAGTGAGTCAAGAGGGGGCATCGGCTACACCTTC.

This clone was counted a few times. The chain combines TRBV7-9 with TRBJ1-5, with D possibly matching TRBD1 (5 bases). The CDR3 spans 15 residues. Germline CDR1 reads SEHNR; CDR2 reads FQNEAQ (reference sequence). The V and J ends lost 5 bases and 4 bases respectively, with 15 bases between them. This chain's CDR3 is CASSDTGTGNQPQHF. The CDR3 DNA reads as TGTGCCAGCAGCGACACCGGGACGGGTAATCAGCCCCAGCATTTT.

The chain uses TRBV7-2 and TRBJ2-3; a possible D gene is TRBD1 (5 bases). V was shortened by 1 base and J by 4 bases, with 9 bases between the two germline ends. The CDR3 spans 14 residues. Germline lookup yields CDR1 SGHTA and CDR2 FQGNSA. CDR3 loop: CASSLGRVPDTQYF. Written as DNA, the CDR3 is TGTGCCAGCAGCTTAGGCAGGGTCCCAGATACGCAGTATTTT.